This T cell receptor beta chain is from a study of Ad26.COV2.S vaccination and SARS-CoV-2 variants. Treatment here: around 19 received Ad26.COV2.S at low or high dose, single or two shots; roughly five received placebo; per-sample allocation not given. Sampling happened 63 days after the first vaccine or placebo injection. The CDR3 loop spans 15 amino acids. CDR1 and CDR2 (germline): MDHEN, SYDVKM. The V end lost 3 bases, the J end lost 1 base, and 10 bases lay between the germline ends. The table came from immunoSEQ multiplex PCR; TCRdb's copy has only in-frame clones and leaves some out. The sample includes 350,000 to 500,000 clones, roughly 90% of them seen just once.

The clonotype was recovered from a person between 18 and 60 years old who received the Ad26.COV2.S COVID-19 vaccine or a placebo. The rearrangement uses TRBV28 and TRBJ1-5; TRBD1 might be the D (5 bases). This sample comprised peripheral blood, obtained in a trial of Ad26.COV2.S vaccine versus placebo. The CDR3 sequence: CASSLSYRSNQPQHF. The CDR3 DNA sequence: TGTGCCAGCAGTTTGAGTTACAGGAGCAATCAGCCCCAGCATTTT.